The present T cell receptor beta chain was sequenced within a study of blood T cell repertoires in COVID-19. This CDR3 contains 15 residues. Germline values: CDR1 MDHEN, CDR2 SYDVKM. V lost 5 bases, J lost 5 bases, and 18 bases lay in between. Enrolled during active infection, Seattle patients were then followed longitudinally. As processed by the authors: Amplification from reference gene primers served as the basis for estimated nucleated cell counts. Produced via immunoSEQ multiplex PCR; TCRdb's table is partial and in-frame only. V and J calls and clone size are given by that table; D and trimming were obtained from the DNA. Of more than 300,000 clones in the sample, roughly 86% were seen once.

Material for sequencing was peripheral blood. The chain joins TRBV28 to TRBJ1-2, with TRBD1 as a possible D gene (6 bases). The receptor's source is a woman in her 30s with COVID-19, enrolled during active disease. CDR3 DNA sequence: TGTGCCAGCAGTCCCAGTACGGTGACAGGATATGGCTACACCTTC. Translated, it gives CASSPSTVTGYGYTF.